This T cell receptor beta chain emerged from a study of PD-1 blockade in classical Hodgkin lymphoma. V dropped 3 bases and J dropped 6 bases, with 14 bases sitting between them. The CDR3 runs 14 residues. Germline CDR1 and CDR2: MDHEN and SYDVKM. As regards this clone: What it binds is unknown.

Study observations and caveats: Baseline diversity in complete responders resembled that of newly diagnosed patients.

The time point was: cycle 4 day 1 (C4D1), after five to seven weeks of nivolumab. In every patient, relapse followed autologous stem cell transplantation, while exposure to brentuximab vedotin differed. Clones were sequenced by immunoSEQ multiplex PCR, and TCRdb holds only the in-frame ones, with some missing. The sample has about 49,000 clones; nearly 90% are singletons. The specimen was peripheral blood mononuclear cells (PBMCs), collected before the fourth cycle of nivolumab. The chain couples TRBV28 to TRBJ1-2; the D is unclear. This sequence was found in a human donor with classical Hodgkin lymphoma. The CDR3 coding sequence is TGTGCCAGCAGTTTGGGCGGGATCTCTAATGGCTACACCTTC. Encoded protein: CASSLGGISNGYTF.